Listed here are 32 T cell receptor beta chains from one sample, sequenced in a study of blood T cell repertoires in COVID-19. Clones were read by immunoSEQ multiplex PCR, and TCRdb kept only the in-frame ones, dropping some. Among about 160,000 clones listed, 65% to 85% were seen once. Material for sequencing was peripheral blood. These receptors came from a woman aged 55-69 years with acute or convalescent COVID-19.

In its sample, this clone was seen once. As DNA, the CDR3 is TGCAGCGCCCAGGAAAGGCACGGCTACACCTTC. Amino acid sequence: CSAQERHGYTF. The rearrangement links TRBV29-1 to TRBJ1-2; D remains ambiguous. Trimming shortened V by 7 bases and J by 8 bases, and 14 bases separated the two germline ends. This CDR3 has 11 amino acids. Looked up from germline, CDR1 is SQVTM and CDR2 is ANQGSEA.

The chain is built from TRBV5-4 and TRBJ2-5; possibly TRBD1 for D (6 bases). CDR1 SGHNT and CDR2 YYREEE come from the germline V gene (reference sequence). V lost 4 bases and J 5 bases, leaving 18 bases between the germline ends. The CDR3 extends over 15 amino acids. The CDR3 loop reads CASSPGDTRLETQYF. The DNA of the CDR3 is TGTGCCAGCAGCCCCGGGGACACTAGATTGGAGACCCAGTACTTC.

The chain links TRBV7-6 to TRBJ1-1; 7 nucleotides agree with TRBD1. CDR3 length: 15 residues. Per the germline V gene, CDR1 is SGHVS and CDR2 is FNYEAQ. Trimming took 2 bases from V and 1 from J; bases not matched to a gene: 4. In nucleotides, the CDR3 is TGTGCCAGCAGCTTACACAGGGGATCGAACACTGAAGCTTTCTTT. This gives the protein CASSLHRGSNTEAFF.

V is TRBV24-1 and J is TRBJ2-3; 9 nucleotides match TRBD1. The germline CDR1 and CDR2 sequences are KGHDR and SFDVKD. The junction had 9 bases not matched to a gene; V was cut back by 4 bases and J by 5 bases. The CDR3 consists of 16 residues. The CDR3 DNA is TGTGCCACCAGTGACCCCGGACAGGGGAAGAAAGATACGCAGTATTTT. Residues: CATSDPGQGKKDTQYF.

CDR3 sequence (DNA): TGTGCCAGCAGCCTTGGGGCTAGCTCCTATAATTCACCCCTCCACTTT. Protein: CASSLGASSYNSPLHF. V is TRBV9 and J is TRBJ1-6, with D perhaps TRBD1 (5 bases). The germline V gene encodes CDR1 SGDLS and CDR2 YYNGEE. This CDR3 spans 16 amino acids. With 4 bases removed from V and 0 bases from J, the gap between germline ends came to 11 bases. Filled out from reference TRBV9 and TRBJ1-6, the complete variable domain reads DSGVTQTPKHLITATGQRVTLRCSPRSGDLSVYWYQQSLDQGLQFLIQYYNGEERAKGNILERFSAQQFPDLHSELNLSSLELGDSALYFCASSLGASSYNSPLHFGNGTRLTVT.

In this sample, this clone turned up a few times. The chain carries TRBV7-8 and TRBJ1-2; TRBD1 aligns across 11 bases. Germline V lookup: CDR1 SGHVS, CDR2 FQNEAQ. Trimming at V came to 5 bases and at J to 8 bases, leaving 10 bases not matched to a gene. The CDR3 has 15 amino acids. This CDR3 is CASSVSGQGARGYTF. CDR3 nucleotide sequence: TGTGCCAGCAGCGTTAGTGGACAGGGGGCGCGGGGCTACACCTTC. Based on the CDR3 plus reference TRBV7-8 and TRBJ1-2, the full variable domain is GAGVSQSPRYKVAKRGQDVALRCDPISGHVSLFWYQQALGQGPEFLTYFQNEAQLDKSGLPSDRFFAERPEGSVSTLKIQRTQQEDSAVYLCASSVSGQGARGYTFGSGTRLTVV.

This clone was seen only once. The chain joins TRBV2 to TRBJ1-2; D possibly corresponds to TRBD1 (6 bases). The V gene's germline CDR1 is SNHLY and CDR2 FYNNEI. The length of the CDR3 is 13 residues. The germline V and J ends were trimmed by 6 bases and 0 bases, with 8 bases remaining between them. This CDR3 reads CASRDSANYGYTF. The CDR3 DNA reads TGTGCCAGCAGGGACAGCGCTAACTATGGCTACACCTTC.

The CDR3: CASSFGTGVEQYF. DNA for the CDR3: TGTGCCAGCAGTTTTGGGACAGGGGTCGAGCAGTACTTC. This chain links TRBV12-3 or TRBV12-4 with TRBJ2-7; 10 bases align to TRBD1. J gave up 6 bases and V 3 bases, and 2 bases lay outside the gene matches. CDR3 length: 13 residues.

The chain joins TRBV28 to TRBJ1-2; D unresolved. This CDR3 comprises 12 residues. CDR1 and CDR2 (germline): MDHEN, SYDVKM. V gave up 5 bases and J gave up 5 bases, with 9 bases separating them. The CDR3 sequence is CASSLRQYGYTF. CDR3 in DNA: TGTGCCAGCAGTCTCCGACAATATGGCTACACCTTC.

V usage is TRBV29-1 and J usage is TRBJ1-1; 9 bases fit TRBD1. The CDR3 contains 13 residues. The V gene end was trimmed by 7 bases and the J gene end by 1 base; junction bases not matched to a gene: 4. Germline V gene sequence: CDR1 SQVTM, CDR2 ANQGSEA. CDR3 in DNA: TGCAGCGCACGGGACAGGGAGAACACTGAAGCTTTCTTT. It codes for CSARDRENTEAFF.

The chain has TRBV11-2 and TRBJ2-7; a weak D match, TRBD1 (5 bases). Per germline, CDR1 SGHAT and CDR2 FQNNGV. The CDR3 sequence is 15 residues long. Trimming removed 2 bases from V and 3 bases from J, with 14 bases in between. CDR3 in DNA: TGTGCCAGCAGCTTACCATCCCGACAGAACTACGAGCAGTACTTC. Protein product: CASSLPSRQNYEQYF.

This clone was observed a few times. The chain joins TRBV2 to TRBJ2-1; 9 bases line up with TRBD2. Germline V lookup: CDR1 SNHLY, CDR2 FYNNEI. The V and J ends lost 10 bases and 8 bases, in that order; junction bases with no gene match: 12. This CDR3 is 14 amino acids long. The CDR3 coding sequence is TGTGCCACTTCAGGGACTAGCTCCAGGGATGAGCAGTTCTTC. Encoded protein: CATSGTSSRDEQFF.

The genes are TRBV10-1 and TRBJ2-7, with no clear D. Germline CDR1 WNHNN, CDR2 SYGVQD (reference sequence). CDR3 length: 13 amino acids. The V gene lost 6 bases and the J gene lost 2 bases, with 11 bases spanning the gap. The CDR3: CASSVGLAYEQYF. DNA for the CDR3: TGCGCCAGCAGCGTGGGCCTTGCCTACGAGCAGTACTTC.

Here the CDR3 DNA reads TGTGCCAGCAGCTGGGGATATCCGGGGGGTAGCAATCAGCCCCAGCATTTT. This translates into CASSWGYPGGSNQPQHF. V and J are TRBV7-8 and TRBJ1-5, with a tentative D call TRBD1 (5 bases). The CDR3 runs 17 residues. Trimming left V 4 bases short and J 0 bases short, with 16 bases between. Per the germline V gene, CDR1 is SGHVS and CDR2 is FQNEAQ.

V is TRBV7-8 and J is TRBJ2-7; 10 bases fit TRBD2. The CDR3 spans 16 residues. After removal of 3 bases from V and 7 bases from J, the junction contained 12 bases not matched to a gene. Germline CDR1 SGHVS, CDR2 FQNEAQ. The CDR3 reads CASSFPGLATSVEQYF. The CDR3, as DNA: TGTGCCAGCAGCTTTCCGGGACTAGCGACGAGTGTGGAGCAGTACTTC.

The chain recombines TRBV29-1 with TRBJ2-1; TRBD2 matches 10 bases. V was clipped by 4 bases and J by 7 bases; unmatched bases: 10. The CDR3 has 15 amino acids. Germline lookup yields CDR1 SQVTM and CDR2 ANQGSEA. Written as DNA, the CDR3 is TGCAGCGTTGCAAGCGGGGGGGCGTTAGAAAATGAGCAGTTCTTC. It encodes CSVASGGALENEQFF.

The rearrangement links TRBV30 to TRBJ1-2; unclear D gene. In germline, CDR1 is GTSNPN, CDR2 SVGIG (reference sequence). Trimming cost V 0 bases and J 5 bases, with 4 bases left between them. CDR3 size: 11 residues. As DNA, the CDR3 is TGTGCCTGGAGTGTCGGGTATGGCTACACCTTC. Residues: CAWSVGYGYTF. Full variable domain (remainder filled in from reference TRBV30 and TRBJ1-2): SQTIHQWPATLVQPVGSPLSLECTVEGTSNPNLYWYRQAAGRGLQLLFYSVGIGQISSEVPQNLSASRPQDRQFILSSKKLLLSDSGFYLCAWSVGYGYTFGSGTRLTVV.

This clone is a singleton in its sample. The V gene is TRBV11-3, the J gene TRBJ2-2; TRBD1 agrees at 12 bases. The CDR3 contains 18 residues. Germline CDR1 is SGHNT and CDR2 is YENEEA. V lost 5 bases, J lost 3 bases, and 10 bases stayed unmatched. CDR3 sequence reads: CASSRGTGGAGYTGELFF. In DNA, the CDR3 is TGTGCCAGCAGCCGTGGGACAGGGGGCGCGGGGTACACCGGGGAGCTGTTTTTT.

The V call is TRBV13, the J call TRBJ2-7; 10 nucleotides align to TRBD1. CDR3 size: 14 residues. Trimming cost V 6 bases and J 3 bases; bases outside gene matches: 5. Germline CDR1 PRHDT, CDR2 FYEKMQ (reference sequence). CDR3 coding DNA: TGTGCCAGCAGGGGACAGGGGCCTAACTACGAGCAGTACTTC. It translates to CASRGQGPNYEQYF.

The chain joins TRBV10-3 to TRBJ2-3; weak D call: TRBD2 (6 bases). Trimming took 0 bases from V and 3 from J, leaving 13 bases between them. Per the germline V gene, CDR1 is ENHRY and CDR2 is SYGVKD. The CDR3 spans 16 residues. Written as DNA, the CDR3 is TGTGCCATCAGTGAGTCTACCCCCGGAGGGACAGATACGCAGTATTTT. It specifies CAISESTPGGTDTQYF.

This clone was seen just once. The V call is TRBV25-1, the J call TRBJ1-2; maybe TRBD1 (5 bases). Germline-derived CDR1 and CDR2 are MGHDK and SYGVNS. CDR3 length: 15 amino acids. The V end was cut by 7 bases, the J end by 4 bases, with 19 bases between. The CDR3 sequence: CASTRSGDYVYGYTF. The DNA of the CDR3 is TGTGCCAGCACCCGAAGCGGGGACTATGTCTATGGCTACACCTTC.

This clone was seen just once. V gene TRBV11-3 combines with J gene TRBJ2-6; 8 bases map to TRBD2. The CDR3 length is 16 residues. The germline gives CDR1 SGHNT, CDR2 YENEEA. Losses at the gene ends were 5 bases for V and 0 bases for J; bases not matched to a gene: 3. CDR3 sequence: CASSPRGDSGANVLTF. For the CDR3, the DNA is TGTGCCAGCAGCCCGCGGGGGGACTCTGGGGCCAACGTCCTGACTTTC.

The chain couples TRBV30 to TRBJ1-1; D is uncertain. V lost 4 bases and J lost 8, with 14 bases in between. The CDR3 sequence is 12 residues long. The germline V gene encodes CDR1 GTSNPN and CDR2 SVGIG (reference sequence). This CDR3 is CAWNPSTGEAFF. The CDR3 DNA follows: TGTGCCTGGAATCCCTCGACGGGAGAAGCTTTCTTT.

CDR3 amino acids: CATQRDRGYEQYF. CDR3 nucleotide sequence: TGCGCCACCCAACGGGACAGGGGCTACGAGCAGTACTTC. The chain employs TRBV10-1 and TRBJ2-7; 10 bases are a match to TRBD1. Germline trimming cut 10 bases from V and 3 bases from J; bases unmatched to any gene: 6. CDR1 and CDR2 from the germline V gene are WNHNN and SYGVQD (reference sequence). This CDR3 contains 13 residues.

This rearrangement joins TRBV5-1 to TRBJ1-4; D is possibly TRBD1 (6 bases). CDR3 length equals 14 residues. Germline V gene sequence: CDR1 SGHRS, CDR2 YFSETQ. V was pared by 5 bases and J by 4 bases, with 12 bases between. The CDR3 loop is CASRHREINEKLFF. The DNA of the CDR3 is TGCGCCAGCAGACACAGGGAGATTAATGAAAAACTGTTTTTT.

The chain recombines TRBV19 with TRBJ1-4, with 8 bases matching TRBD1. With V trimmed by 4 bases and J by 4 bases, 5 bases remained unmatched. The CDR3 totals 15 residues. CDR1 is LNHDA and CDR2 is SQIVND in the germline V gene (reference sequence). CDR3 sequence (DNA): TGTGCCAGTAGTACCAGGGGGCAACTTAATGAAAAACTGTTTTTT. As protein: CASSTRGQLNEKLFF.

This sequence joins TRBV7-2 and TRBJ1-3, with TRBD1 matching over 7 bases. The V and J ends lost 5 bases and 2 bases, in that order; junction bases with no gene match: 9. CDR1 and CDR2 (germline): SGHTA, FQGNSA. The CDR3 has 16 amino acids. The CDR3 coding sequence is TGTGCCAGCAGCCTACGAGGACAGGCCGCTGGAAACACCATATATTTT. Residues: CASSLRGQAAGNTIYF.

Remarks on this clone: An end of the junction differs from the germline gene, which may be a read error. This chain links TRBV7-8 with TRBJ1-2; TRBD1 matches 9 bases. This CDR3 has 15 amino acids. Germline CDR1 and CDR2: SGHVS and FQNEAQ. This chain's CDR3 is CASSLASGTGRTPLF. CDR3 DNA: TGTGCCAGCAGCTTAGCATCTGGGACAGGGAGGACTCCCCTTTTC.

The table lists this clone with a few counts. In DNA, the CDR3 is TGTGCCAGCAGCTTGGAGGGGACAGGGCTCAACGAGCAGTACTTC. It specifies CASSLEGTGLNEQYF. This chain joins TRBV5-6 and TRBJ2-7; TRBD1 agrees at 9 bases. Trimming took 0 bases from V and 5 from J; bases not matched to a gene: 6. The CDR3 extends over 15 amino acids. Germline lookup yields CDR1 SGHDT and CDR2 YYEEEE. Looking up the rest from reference TRBV5-6 and TRBJ2-7 gives the full variable domain: DAGVTQSPTHLIKTRGQQVTLRCSPKSGHDTVSWYQQALGQGPQFIFQYYEEEERQRGNFPDRFSGHQFPNYSSELNVNALLLGDSALYLCASSLEGTGLNEQYFGPGTRLTVT.

V and J are TRBV12-3 or TRBV12-4 and TRBJ2-7; 7 bases match TRBD1. The CDR3 consists of 12 residues. Trimming at V came to 8 bases and at J to 2 bases, leaving 3 bases not matched to a gene. The chain's CDR3 is CASSGTAYEQYF. CDR3 nucleotide sequence: TGTGCCAGCTCAGGGACAGCCTACGAGCAGTACTTC.

The rearrangement uses TRBV6-2 or TRBV6-3 and TRBJ2-7; D gene unclear. Looked up from germline, CDR1 is MNHEY and CDR2 is SVGEGT. The CDR3 covers 15 residues. The germline V and J ends were trimmed by 0 bases and 2 bases, with 11 bases remaining between them. The CDR3 nucleotides read TGTGCCAGCAGTTACTCGATGGGCAGAACCTACGAGCAGTACTTC. It yields the protein CASSYSMGRTYEQYF.

This rearrangement joins TRBV3-1 (or the pseudogene TRBV3-2) to TRBJ2-7; 11 nucleotides agree with TRBD2. The CDR3 spans 16 residues. CDR1 is LGHDT, CDR2 YNNKEL, per germline (reference sequence). V shed 3 bases, J shed 4 bases, and the junction held 8 bases outside the gene matches. The chain's CDR3 is CASSQGALAGGYEQYF. The CDR3 nucleotides are TGTGCCAGCAGCCAGGGGGCCCTAGCGGGGGGTTACGAGCAGTACTTC.